This TCR beta chain was identified during a study of blood T cell repertoires in COVID-19. Study details: COVID-19 samples, acute and convalescent, were from the United States, Italy and Spain. In each case, the material was cDNA or gDNA derived from T cells, B-cell-depleted T cells, or PBMCs.

The germline CDR1 and CDR2 sequences are SNHLY and FYNNEI. Trimming stripped 6 bases from V and 3 bases from J, with 8 bases between. The CDR3 length is 12 residues. Original handling: Reference gene primer amplification yielded estimated nucleated cell counts. Clones were read by immunoSEQ multiplex PCR, and TCRdb kept only the in-frame ones, dropping some. The V and J calls and the clone size are those of that table, but D and trimming were determined from the DNA. The table has approximately 52,000 clones, approximately 92% seen once; the top ten hold around 5%. The clonotype comes from a man between 60 and 75 years old with active COVID-19. The sample comprised peripheral blood. The rearrangement joins TRBV2 to TRBJ2-5, with D possibly being TRBD2 (5 bases). The CDR3 DNA reads as TGTGCCAGCAGGTCGGAGGAAGAGACCCAGTACTTC. It is translated as CASRSEEETQYF.